The 10 T cell receptor beta chains below come from one sample, sequenced in a study of regulatory T cells in long-lasting Graves disease. The time point was: persistent/refractory GD, antithyroid drugs over 5 years with positive TRAb. From PBMCs, RNA was extracted and then used to make the TCR library. Investigators prepared the TCR beta libraries by applying iRepertoire HTBI primers and Arm-PCR of CDR3 regions. MiXCR, run by TCRdb on the multiplex PCR reads, gives a single entry per CDR3 protein. The data contain some 300,000 distinct CDR3 sequences, around 20% of them singletons. The input for sequencing was peripheral blood mononuclear cells (PBMCs), taken when the disease was refractory, from a patient treated with antithyroid drugs. The origin of the receptors is a female donor with Graves disease.

This clonotype was detected many times. The rearrangement links TRBV7-3 to TRBJ1-1; D possibly corresponds to TRBD1 (5 bases). Germline V CDR1 and CDR2: SGHTA, FQGTGA. V lost 7 bases to trimming and J lost 1 base, with 13 bases between them. CDR3 size: 14 residues. CDR3 in DNA: TGTGCCAGCAAGCTTGGACAAACGAACACTGAAGCTTTCTTT. It yields the protein CASKLGQTNTEAFF.

This clonotype was detected a few times. V and J are TRBV11-2 and TRBJ1-2, with 8 bases fitting TRBD1. The CDR3 has 12 residues. CDR1 is SGHAT, CDR2 FQNNGV, per germline. Trimming removed 5 bases from V and 6 bases from J; junction bases left unmatched: 2. DNA for the CDR3: TGTGCCAGCAGCGGACAGGGAGATGGCTACACCTTC. Amino acids: CASSGQGDGYTF. Looking up the rest from reference TRBV11-2 and TRBJ1-2 gives the full variable domain: EAGVAQSPRYKIIEKRQSVAFWCNPISGHATLYWYQQILGQGPKLLIQFQNNGVVDDSQLPKDRFSAERLKGVDSTLKIQPAKLEDSAVYLCASSGQGDGYTFGSGTRLTVV.

This clonotype appeared many times. The rearrangement links TRBV27 to TRBJ2-7, with 8 bases fitting TRBD1. Losses at the gene ends were 6 bases for V and 2 bases for J; bases not matched to a gene: 9. The germline V gene has CDR1 MNHEY and CDR2 SMNVEV (reference sequence). The CDR3 extends over 15 amino acids. The CDR3 DNA reads TGTGCCAGCAGGGCAGACCGACAGGGGCCCTACGAGCAGTACTTC. Translating it yields CASRADRQGPYEQYF.

The chain uses TRBV7-9 and TRBJ2-7, with TRBD2 matching 8 bases. With V trimmed by 0 bases and J by 4 bases, 5 bases remained unmatched. The germline CDR1 and CDR2 sequences are SEHNR and FQNEAQ (reference sequence). This CDR3 region has 15 residues. In DNA form, the CDR3 reads TGTGCCAGCAGCTTAGCGGGACTAGATCTATACGAGCAGTACTTC. Its translation is CASSLAGLDLYEQYF.

This clonotype showed up just a few times. The chain has TRBV5-6 and TRBJ2-7; 9 bases are shared with TRBD1. Germline lookup yields CDR1 SGHDT and CDR2 YYEEEE. Trimming took 1 base from V and 3 from J; bases not matched to a gene: 5. This CDR3 is 15 amino acids long. The CDR3 sequence: CASSLSGQGIYEQYF. The CDR3 DNA is TGTGCCAGCAGCTTGAGCGGACAGGGGATCTACGAGCAGTACTTC.

For this clonotype: A clone one base away is much larger, so this may be a read error. The rearrangement uses TRBV6-1 and TRBJ2-5; D possibly matches TRBD1 or TRBD2 (5 bases each). Germline-derived CDR1 and CDR2 are MNHNS and SASEGT. There are 14 residues in the CDR3. Between the trimmed V and J ends, which lost 3 bases and 7 bases, there was a span of 15 bases. The DNA of the CDR3 is TGTGCCAGCAGTGAGGGGCTAATAGGAGGGACCCAGTACTTC. Protein sequence: CASSEGLIGGTQYF.

As concerns this clonotype: A much larger clone differs from this one at a single base, so this may be a read error. The chain links TRBV20-1 to TRBJ1-6, with D possibly being TRBD1 (5 bases). V gave up 0 bases and J gave up 4 bases, with 10 bases separating them. The germline V gene encodes CDR1 DFQATT and CDR2 SNEGSKA (reference sequence). The CDR3 is made up of 15 amino acids. The CDR3 DNA follows: TGCAGTGCTAGAGACCTGACAGTTTATAATTCACCCCTCCACTTT. Encoded protein: CSARDLTVYNSPLHF.

There are a few counts of this clonotype. V is TRBV4-1 and J is TRBJ2-2; D gene uncertain. CDR1 is MGHRA, CDR2 YSYEKL, per germline. The CDR3 loop spans 13 amino acids. The germline V and J ends were trimmed by 5 bases and 1 base, with 5 bases remaining between them. The CDR3 sequence is CASSGMNTGELFF. CDR3 nucleotides: TGCGCCAGCAGCGGTATGAACACCGGGGAGCTGTTTTTT.

This clonotype was seen a few times. This rearrangement joins TRBV6-2 or TRBV6-3 to TRBJ2-7; maybe TRBD2 (7 bases). Germline values: CDR1 MNHEY, CDR2 SVGEGT. This CDR3 is 12 amino acids long. Trimming shortened V by 10 bases and J by 2 bases, and 12 bases separated the two germline ends. In nucleotides, the CDR3 is TGTGCCACGGGGGGCGAGGCCTACGAGCAGTACTTC. Protein sequence: CATGGEAYEQYF.

The chain couples TRBV27 to TRBJ2-7, with D possibly called TRBD1 or TRBD2 (5 bases each). The CDR3 contains 12 residues. The V gene lost 5 bases and the J gene lost 6 bases, with 11 bases spanning the gap. CDR1 and CDR2 (germline): MNHEY, SMNVEV (reference sequence). CDR3 sequence (DNA): TGTGCCAGCAGTCCCTCAGGGAGCGAGCAGTACTTC. It encodes CASSPSGSEQYF.